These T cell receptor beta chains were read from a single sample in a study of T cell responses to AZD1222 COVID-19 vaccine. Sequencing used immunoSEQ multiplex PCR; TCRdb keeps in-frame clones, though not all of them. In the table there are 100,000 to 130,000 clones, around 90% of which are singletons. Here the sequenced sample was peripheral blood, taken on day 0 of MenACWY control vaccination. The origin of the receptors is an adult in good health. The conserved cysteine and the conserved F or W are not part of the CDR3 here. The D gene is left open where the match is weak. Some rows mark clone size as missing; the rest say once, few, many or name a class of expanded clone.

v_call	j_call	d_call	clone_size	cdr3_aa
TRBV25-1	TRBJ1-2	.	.	ASSEGSRGYT
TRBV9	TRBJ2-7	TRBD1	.	ASSVLQGDSPTYEQY
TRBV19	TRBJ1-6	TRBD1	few	ASSMGQTYNSPLH
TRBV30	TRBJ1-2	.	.	AWSLETAEYGYT
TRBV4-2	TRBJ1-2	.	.	ASSQLQGGAYGYT
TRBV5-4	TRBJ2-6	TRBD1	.	ASSPGQGSGANVLT
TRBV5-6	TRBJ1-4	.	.	ASSVRVAEKLF
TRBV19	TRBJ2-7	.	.	ASSESGFDYEQY
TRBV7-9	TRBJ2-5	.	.	ASSPTRGAETQY
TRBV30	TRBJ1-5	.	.	AWSGSSNQPQH
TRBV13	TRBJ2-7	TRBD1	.	ASSSTGGSYEQY
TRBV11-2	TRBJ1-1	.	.	ASSSVSGSLMNTEAF
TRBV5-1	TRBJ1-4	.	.	ASSQVTANEKLF
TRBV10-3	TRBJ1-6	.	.	AISAVRRSPRGSDSPLH
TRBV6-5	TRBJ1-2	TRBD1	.	ASSQTGSGYT
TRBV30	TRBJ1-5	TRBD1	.	AWSGPGTGFQPQH
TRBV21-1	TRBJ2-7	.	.	ASSPRGRAPVYEQY
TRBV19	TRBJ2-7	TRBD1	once	ASSMHRGMTYEQY
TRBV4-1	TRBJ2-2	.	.	ASSLSPTGELF
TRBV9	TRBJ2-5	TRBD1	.	ASSPRQGAGETQY
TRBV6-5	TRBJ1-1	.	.	ASSYGGGEMNTEAF
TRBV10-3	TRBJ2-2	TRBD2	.	AIARTSQDGELF
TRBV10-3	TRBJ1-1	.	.	AISESISGEGNTEAF
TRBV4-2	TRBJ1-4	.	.	ASSQGTRGTNEKLF
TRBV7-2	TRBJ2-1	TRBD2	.	ASSLGLAGGNEQF
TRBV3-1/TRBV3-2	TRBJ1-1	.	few	ASSLEGTEAF
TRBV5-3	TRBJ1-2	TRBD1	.	ARSWTGGGNGYT
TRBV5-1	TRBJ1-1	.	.	ASSFSVGLGTEAF
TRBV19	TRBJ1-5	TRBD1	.	ASSVGQGRNNQPQH
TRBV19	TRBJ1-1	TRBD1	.	ASTRTGAGTEAF
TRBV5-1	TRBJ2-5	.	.	ASSPSSAAAQETQY
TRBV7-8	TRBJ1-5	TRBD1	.	ASSPGGAGQPQH
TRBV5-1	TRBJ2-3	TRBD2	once	ASSLALAGGRADTQY
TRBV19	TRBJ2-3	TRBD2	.	ASSPWGGVSTDTQY
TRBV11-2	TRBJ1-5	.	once	ASSLGGAGQPQH
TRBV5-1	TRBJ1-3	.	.	ASSRGAISGNTIY
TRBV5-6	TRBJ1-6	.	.	ASSREGGYNSPLH
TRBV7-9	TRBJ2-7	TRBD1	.	ASSLAYRTGDEQY
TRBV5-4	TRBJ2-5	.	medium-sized	ASSLVGGRDQETQY
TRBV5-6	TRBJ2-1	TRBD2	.	ASSSERGGHYNEQF
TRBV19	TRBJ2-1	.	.	ASSGGLTYNEQF
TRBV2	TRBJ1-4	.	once	ASSEHEKLF
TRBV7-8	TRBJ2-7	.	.	ASSTEAQTYEQY
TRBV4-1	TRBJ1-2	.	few	ASSQVGTEYGYT
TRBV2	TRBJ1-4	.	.	ASSERGFLGEKLF
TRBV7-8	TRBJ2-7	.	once	ASSGAYEQY
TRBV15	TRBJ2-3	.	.	ATSGKDGDTQY
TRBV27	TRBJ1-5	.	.	ASSPPGAVQPQH
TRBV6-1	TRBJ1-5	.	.	ASSEAGGVWQPQH
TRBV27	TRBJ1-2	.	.	ASSPDGGVVPLNYGYT
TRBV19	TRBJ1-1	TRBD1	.	ASSIGDRDTEAF